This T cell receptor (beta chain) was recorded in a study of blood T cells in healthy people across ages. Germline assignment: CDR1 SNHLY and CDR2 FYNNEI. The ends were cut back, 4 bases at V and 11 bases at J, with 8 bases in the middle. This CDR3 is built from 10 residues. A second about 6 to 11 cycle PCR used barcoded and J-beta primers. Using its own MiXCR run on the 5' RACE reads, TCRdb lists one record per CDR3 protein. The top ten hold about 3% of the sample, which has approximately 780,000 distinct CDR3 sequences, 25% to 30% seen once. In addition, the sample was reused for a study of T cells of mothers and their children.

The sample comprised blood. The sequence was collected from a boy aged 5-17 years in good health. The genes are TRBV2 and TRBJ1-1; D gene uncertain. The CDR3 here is CASSAIPAFF. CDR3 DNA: TGTGCCAGCAGTGCCATTCCCGCTTTCTTT.